This TCR beta chain was found in a study of T-cell memory formation after mild COVID-19. Study information: Across donors, TCR clusters were largely donor specific.

Study observations and caveats: Most CD4+ clones that shrank were in CM and EM, while CD8+ ones turned up in EMRA. Clonal second-wave expansions that peaked on day 37 had unconfirmed SARS-CoV-2 specificity.

Regarding this clonotype: The antigen remains unidentified.

TCRdb processed the 5' RACE reads anew with MiXCR; each CDR3 protein has one entry. The table includes about 270,000 distinct CDR3 sequences, 15% to 17% detected once. This CDR3 is built from 15 residues. Germline V gene sequence: CDR1 SEHNR, CDR2 FQNEAQ (reference sequence). V trimming: 5 bases; J trimming: 1 base; junction bases outside the gene matches: 5. The gene calls are TRBV7-9 and TRBJ2-3; 8 bases are shared with TRBD2. Specimen: PBMCs or a T cell subset sorted from them (not recorded which). This receptor was obtained from an adult woman who had mild COVID-19 (a few samples of this study predate the infection). Cell type and time point are not known. The DNA for the CDR3 is TGTGCCAGCAGCCAAGCGGGAGTAGGCACAGATACGCAGTATTTT. Encoded protein: CASSQAGVGTDTQYF.